The present entry profiles one T cell receptor beta chain with its context. Its antigen is still unknown. This sample was included in a study of somatic mutations in cytotoxic T cells in rheumatoid arthritis. Study-level findings and limits: There was no significant difference in CD8+ T-cell clonality between rheumatoid arthritis patients and age-matched healthy controls. The largest CD8+ clone made up over 20% of CD8+ cells in about an eighth of the 65 patients.

Assay: immunoSEQ multiplex PCR; the TCRdb copy retains only in-frame clones and omits some. Here the sample spans roughly 16,000 clones, 70% to 85% being singletons. This CDR3 is built from 11 residues. V gave up 3 bases and J gave up 7 bases, with 5 bases separating them. Germline CDR1 is SGHDN and CDR2 is FVKESK. The specimen sequenced was CD8+ T cells sorted from blood. The V and J genes are TRBV14 and TRBJ2-3; D unresolved. The receptor comes from an adult with rheumatoid arthritis. CDR3 bases: TGTGCCAGCAGCCAGGGTTATACGCAGTATTTT. This encodes CASSQGYTQYF.